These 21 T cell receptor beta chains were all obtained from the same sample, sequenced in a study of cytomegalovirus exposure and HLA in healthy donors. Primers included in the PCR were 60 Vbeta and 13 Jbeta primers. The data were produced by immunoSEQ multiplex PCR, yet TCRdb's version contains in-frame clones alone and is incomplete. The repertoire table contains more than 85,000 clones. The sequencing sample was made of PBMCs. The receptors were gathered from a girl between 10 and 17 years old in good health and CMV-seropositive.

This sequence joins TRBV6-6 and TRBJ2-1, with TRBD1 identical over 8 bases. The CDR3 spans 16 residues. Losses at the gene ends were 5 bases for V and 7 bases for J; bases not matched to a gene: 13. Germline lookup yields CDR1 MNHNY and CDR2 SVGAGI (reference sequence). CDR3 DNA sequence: TGTGCCAGCAGTAACAACCCTGTCGGACAGGGAAATGAGCAGTTCTTC. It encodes CASSNNPVGQGNEQFF.

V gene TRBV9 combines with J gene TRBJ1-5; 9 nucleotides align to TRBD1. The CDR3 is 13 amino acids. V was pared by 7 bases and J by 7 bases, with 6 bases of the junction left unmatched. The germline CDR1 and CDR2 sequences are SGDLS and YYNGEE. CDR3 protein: CASGTGKNQPQHF. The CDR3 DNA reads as TGTGCCAGCGGGACAGGGAAGAACCAGCCCCAGCATTTT. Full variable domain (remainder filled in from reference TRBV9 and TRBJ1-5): DSGVTQTPKHLITATGQRVTLRCSPRSGDLSVYWYQQSLDQGLQFLIQYYNGEERAKGNILERFSAQQFPDLHSELNLSSLELGDSALYFCASGTGKNQPQHFGDGTRLSIL.

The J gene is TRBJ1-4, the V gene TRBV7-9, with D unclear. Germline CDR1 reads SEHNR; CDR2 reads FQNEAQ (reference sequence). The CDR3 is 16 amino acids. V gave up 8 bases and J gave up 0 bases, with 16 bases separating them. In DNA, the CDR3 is TGTGCCAGCGCGGGAGGAAGGGTTGCAACTAATGAAAAACTGTTTTTT. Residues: CASAGGRVATNEKLFF. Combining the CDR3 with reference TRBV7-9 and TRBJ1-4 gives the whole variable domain DTGVSQNPRHKITKRGQNVTFRCDPISEHNRLYWYRQTLGQGPEFLTYFQNEAQLEKSRLLSDRFSAERPKGSFSTLEIQRTEQGDSAMYLCASAGGRVATNEKLFFGSGTQLSVL.

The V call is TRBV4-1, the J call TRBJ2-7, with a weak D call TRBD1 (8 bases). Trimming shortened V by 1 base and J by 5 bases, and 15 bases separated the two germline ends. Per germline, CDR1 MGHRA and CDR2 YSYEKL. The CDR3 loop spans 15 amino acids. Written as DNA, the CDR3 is TGCGCCAGCAGCCAAGCCGACAGGGGAGGGCACGAGCAGTACTTC. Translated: CASSQADRGGHEQYF.

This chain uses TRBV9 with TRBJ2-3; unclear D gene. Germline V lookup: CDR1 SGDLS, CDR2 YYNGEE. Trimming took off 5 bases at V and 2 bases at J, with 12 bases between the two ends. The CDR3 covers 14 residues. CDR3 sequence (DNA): TGTGCCAGCAGAAAAACCGGGTCCACAGATACGCAGTATTTT. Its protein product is CASRKTGSTDTQYF.

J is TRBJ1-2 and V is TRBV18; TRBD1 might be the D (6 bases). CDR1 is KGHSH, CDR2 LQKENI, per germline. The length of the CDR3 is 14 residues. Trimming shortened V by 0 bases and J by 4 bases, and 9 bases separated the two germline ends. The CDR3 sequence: CASSPPDRPYGYTF. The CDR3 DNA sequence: TGTGCCAGCTCACCACCGGACAGACCCTATGGCTACACCTTC.

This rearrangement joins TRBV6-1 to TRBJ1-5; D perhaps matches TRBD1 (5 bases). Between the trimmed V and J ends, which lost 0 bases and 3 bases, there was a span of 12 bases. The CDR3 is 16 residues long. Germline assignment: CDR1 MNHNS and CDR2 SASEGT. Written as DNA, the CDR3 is TGTGCCAGCAGTGAAGCCAACGACAGCCTCAATCAGCCCCAGCATTTT. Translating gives CASSEANDSLNQPQHF.

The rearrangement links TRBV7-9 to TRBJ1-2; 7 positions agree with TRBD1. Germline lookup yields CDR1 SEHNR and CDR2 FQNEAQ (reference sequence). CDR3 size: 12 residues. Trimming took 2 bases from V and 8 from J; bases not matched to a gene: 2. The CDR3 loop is CASSLTDRGYTF. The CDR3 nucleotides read TGTGCCAGCAGCTTAACGGACAGGGGCTACACCTTC.

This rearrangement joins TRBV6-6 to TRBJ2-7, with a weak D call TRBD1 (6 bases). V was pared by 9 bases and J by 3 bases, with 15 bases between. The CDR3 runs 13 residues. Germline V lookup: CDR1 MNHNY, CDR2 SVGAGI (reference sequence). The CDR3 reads CASAPGQYYEQYV. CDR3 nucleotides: TGTGCCAGTGCCCCCGGACAGTACTACGAGCAGTACGTC.

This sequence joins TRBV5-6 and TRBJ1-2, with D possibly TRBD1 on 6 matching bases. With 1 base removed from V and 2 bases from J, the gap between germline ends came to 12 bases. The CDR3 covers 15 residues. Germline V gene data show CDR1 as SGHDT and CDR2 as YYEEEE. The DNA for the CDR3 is TGTGCCAGCAGCTTGCAGGGGAACCCCAACTATGGCTACACCTTC. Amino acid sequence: CASSLQGNPNYGYTF.

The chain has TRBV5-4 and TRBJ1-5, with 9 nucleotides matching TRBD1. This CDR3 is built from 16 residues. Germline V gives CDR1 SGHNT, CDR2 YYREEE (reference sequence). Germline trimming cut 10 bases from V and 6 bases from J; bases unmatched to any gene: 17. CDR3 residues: CAAYPRDREESQPQHF. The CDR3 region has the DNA TGTGCCGCGTACCCTCGGGACAGGGAGGAGAGTCAGCCCCAGCATTTT.

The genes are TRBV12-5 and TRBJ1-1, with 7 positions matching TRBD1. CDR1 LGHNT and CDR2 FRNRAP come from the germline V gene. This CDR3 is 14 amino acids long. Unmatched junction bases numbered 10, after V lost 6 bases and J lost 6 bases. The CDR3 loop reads CASGPSTGPPEAFF. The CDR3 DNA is TGTGCTAGTGGGCCCTCGACAGGGCCACCTGAAGCTTTCTTT.

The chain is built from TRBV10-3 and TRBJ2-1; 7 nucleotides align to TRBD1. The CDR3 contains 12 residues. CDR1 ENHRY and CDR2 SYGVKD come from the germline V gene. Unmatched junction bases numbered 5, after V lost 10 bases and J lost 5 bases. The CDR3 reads CATKTGNNEQFF. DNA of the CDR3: TGTGCCACGAAGACAGGGAACAATGAGCAGTTCTTC.

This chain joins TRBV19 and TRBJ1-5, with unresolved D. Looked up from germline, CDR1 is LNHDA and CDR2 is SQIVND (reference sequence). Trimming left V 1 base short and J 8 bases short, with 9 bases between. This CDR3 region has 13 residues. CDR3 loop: CASSIGAGKPQHF. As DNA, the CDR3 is TGTGCCAGTAGTATAGGAGCCGGGAAGCCCCAGCATTTT.

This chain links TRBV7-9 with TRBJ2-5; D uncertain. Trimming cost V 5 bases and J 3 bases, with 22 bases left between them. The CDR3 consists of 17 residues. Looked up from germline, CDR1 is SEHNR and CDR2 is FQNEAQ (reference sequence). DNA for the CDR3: TGTGCCAGCAGCGCGAACCGGGTCCTACCAGAAGAAGAGACCCAGTACTTC. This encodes CASSANRVLPEEETQYF.

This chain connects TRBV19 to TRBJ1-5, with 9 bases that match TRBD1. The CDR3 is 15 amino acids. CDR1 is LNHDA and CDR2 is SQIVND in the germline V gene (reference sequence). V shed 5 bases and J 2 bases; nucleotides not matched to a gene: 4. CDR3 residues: CASSLGQGGNQPQHF. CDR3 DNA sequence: TGTGCCAGTAGTTTGGGACAGGGTGGCAATCAGCCCCAGCATTTT.

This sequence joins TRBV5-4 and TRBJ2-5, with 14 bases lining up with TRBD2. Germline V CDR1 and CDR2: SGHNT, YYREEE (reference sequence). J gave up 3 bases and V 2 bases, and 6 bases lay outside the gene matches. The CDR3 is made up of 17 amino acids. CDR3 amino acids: CASSFLGLAGGKETQYF. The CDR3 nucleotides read TGTGCCAGCAGCTTTCTTGGACTAGCGGGGGGAAAAGAGACCCAGTACTTC.

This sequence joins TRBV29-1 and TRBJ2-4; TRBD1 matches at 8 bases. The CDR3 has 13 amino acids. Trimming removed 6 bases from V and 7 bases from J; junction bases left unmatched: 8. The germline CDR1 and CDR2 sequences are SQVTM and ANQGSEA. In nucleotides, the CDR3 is TGCAGCGTGCCTGGACAGGGCGGGAACATTCAGTACTTC. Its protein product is CSVPGQGGNIQYF.

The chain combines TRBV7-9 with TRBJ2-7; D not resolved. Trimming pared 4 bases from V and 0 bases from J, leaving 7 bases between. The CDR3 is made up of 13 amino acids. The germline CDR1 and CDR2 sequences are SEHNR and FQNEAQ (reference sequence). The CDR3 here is CASSWSSSYEQYV. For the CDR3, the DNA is TGTGCCAGCAGCTGGAGCAGCTCCTACGAGCAGTACGTC.

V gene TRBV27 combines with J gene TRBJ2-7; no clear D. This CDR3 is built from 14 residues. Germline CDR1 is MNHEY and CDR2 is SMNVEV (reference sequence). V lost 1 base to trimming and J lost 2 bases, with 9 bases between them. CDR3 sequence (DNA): TGTGCCAGCAGTTTATGGGCAGGTCCCTACGAGCAGTACTTC. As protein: CASSLWAGPYEQYF.

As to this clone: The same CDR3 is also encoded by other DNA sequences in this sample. CDR3 nucleotide sequence: TGTGCCAGCAGCTTAATAGCAGACAACACCGGGGAGCTGTTTTTT. Its translation is CASSLIADNTGELFF. The chain uses TRBV7-3 and TRBJ2-2; no reliable D call. Germline V gene lookup returns CDR1 SGHTA and CDR2 FQGTGA. The CDR3 spans 15 residues. V lost 1 base and J 2 bases, leaving 8 bases between the germline ends.